This T cell receptor (beta chain) originates from a study of T cells after yellow fever vaccination. About the study: SMART-Seq v4 Ultra Low Input prepared the low-cell-number fractions. Overall study findings and caveats: Some clonotypes, a small share, were shared between CD4 and CD8 compartments. Once the booster was given, most primary-vaccination clones reappeared, at about 97% for CD4 and over 70% for CD8.

In the case of this clonotype: Its antigen is not identified.

V gave up 3 bases and J gave up 5 bases; unmatched junction bases: 10. Germline V gene sequence: CDR1 GTSNPN, CDR2 SVGIG (reference sequence). The CDR3 loop spans 15 amino acids. TCRdb ran MiXCR on the 5' RACE reads and lists one entry per CDR3 protein. Of hundreds of thousands of distinct CDR3 sequences in the sample, around an eighth are singletons; the top ten hold about an eighth. The input for sequencing was PBMCs, taken on the day of the yellow fever booster vaccination. The receptor was isolated from a man aged 25-40 years who received the YFV17D yellow fever vaccine. The rearrangement joins TRBV30 to TRBJ2-3; 8 positions match TRBD1. CDR3 region: CAWRAPGQGQDTQYF. CDR3 in DNA: TGTGCCTGGAGGGCCCCCGGACAGGGCCAAGATACGCAGTATTTT.